Shown below are 28 T cell receptor beta chains from a single sample sequenced in a study of blood T cell repertoires in COVID-19. Clones were read by immunoSEQ multiplex PCR, and TCRdb kept only the in-frame ones, dropping some. Among about 75,000 clones, approximately 88% were seen once, and the ten largest hold 5.5% to 7%. The sample was peripheral blood. The receptor set was obtained from a woman between 65 and 79 years old with acute or convalescent COVID-19.

The chain links TRBV7-6 to TRBJ1-1; TRBD1 aligns across 7 bases. The germline V gene has CDR1 SGHVS and CDR2 FNYEAQ. The CDR3 sequence is 15 residues long. The ends lost 4 bases at V and 1 base at J; junction bases unmatched: 6. The CDR3 coding sequence is TGTGCCAGCAGCTCCCGACAGGGTGGGAACACTGAAGCTTTCTTT. Protein: CASSSRQGGNTEAFF.

This chain links TRBV6-5 with TRBJ1-5, with 12 bases that match TRBD1. V lost 6 bases and J lost 8; bases outside the gene matches: 8. Germline CDR1 is MNHEY and CDR2 is SVGAGI. The CDR3 is 15 amino acids. The CDR3 protein is CASSRDRGRVKPQHF. The CDR3 DNA follows: TGTGCCAGCAGCCGGGACAGGGGGCGCGTGAAGCCCCAGCATTTT.

The chain recombines TRBV29-1 with TRBJ2-3; 7 bases map to TRBD1. The V gene's germline CDR1 is SQVTM and CDR2 ANQGSEA. With 0 bases clipped from V and 5 bases from J, the junction kept 5 bases outside the gene matches. The CDR3 is 14 residues long. The CDR3 nucleotides read TGCAGCGTTGAAGATCCGCAGGGGGAAGATACGCAGTATTTT. This gives the protein CSVEDPQGEDTQYF.

This clone was counted a few times. The CDR3 reads CAWQPGLAGGGKNIQYF. The CDR3 coding sequence is TGTGCCTGGCAACCGGGGTTAGCGGGAGGAGGAAAGAACATTCAGTACTTC. The chain couples TRBV30 to TRBJ2-4; 10 positions agree with TRBD2. With V trimmed by 5 bases and J by 7 bases, 17 bases remained unmatched. There are 17 residues in the CDR3. CDR1 is GTSNPN and CDR2 is SVGIG in the germline V gene (reference sequence). The full variable domain, rest sourced from reference TRBV30 and TRBJ2-4, is SQTIHQWPATLVQPVGSPLSLECTVEGTSNPNLYWYRQAAGRGLQLLFYSVGIGQISSEVPQNLSASRPQDRQFILSSKKLLLSDSGFYLCAWQPGLAGGGKNIQYFGAGTRLSVL.

V and J are TRBV28 and TRBJ1-6, with D possibly matching TRBD1 (5 bases). V was pared by 2 bases and J by 7 bases, with 12 bases between. The CDR3 has 15 amino acids. Per the germline V gene, CDR1 is MDHEN and CDR2 is SYDVKM. In DNA form, the CDR3 reads TGTGCCAGCAGTTTACAGGGTGCTTCCAATTCACCCCTCCACTTT. This encodes CASSLQGASNSPLHF.

The V call is TRBV7-9, the J call TRBJ1-4; 9 bases are shared with TRBD1. Trimming at V came to 5 bases and at J to 7 bases, leaving 8 bases not matched to a gene. The V gene's germline CDR1 is SEHNR and CDR2 FQNEAQ (reference sequence). There are 15 residues in the CDR3. This chain's CDR3 is CASSLQTGGGEKLFF. In DNA form, the CDR3 reads TGTGCCAGCAGCCTCCAGACAGGGGGAGGTGAAAAACTGTTTTTT.

The rearrangement joins TRBV28 to TRBJ2-7; 10 bases fit TRBD1. CDR1 and CDR2 from the germline V gene are MDHEN and SYDVKM. The V segment lost 3 bases and the J segment 2 bases; nucleotides outside the gene matches: 4. The CDR3 consists of 15 residues. DNA of the CDR3: TGTGCCAGCAGTTTCGTAGGGACAGGGGCCTACGAGCAGTACTTC. Translation gives CASSFVGTGAYEQYF.

V usage is TRBV9 and J usage is TRBJ2-3, with 11 nucleotides matching TRBD2. This CDR3 contains 17 residues. The germline V gene encodes CDR1 SGDLS and CDR2 YYNGEE. With 0 bases clipped from V and 5 bases from J, the junction kept 8 bases outside the gene matches. The chain's CDR3 is CASSVAISGGAGDTQYF. As DNA, the CDR3 is TGTGCCAGCAGCGTAGCGATTAGCGGGGGGGCCGGAGATACGCAGTATTTT.

The genes are TRBV18 and TRBJ2-7, with TRBD2 as a possible D gene (6 bases). V was pared by 6 bases and J by 1 base, with 10 bases between. Germline V gene sequence: CDR1 KGHSH, CDR2 LQKENI. This CDR3 is built from 13 residues. Here the CDR3 DNA reads TGTGCCAGCTCTCCGGGACTGTCCTACGAGCAGTACTTC. It yields the protein CASSPGLSYEQYF.

This clone appeared once. The V call is TRBV28, the J call TRBJ2-1; TRBD1 agrees at 10 bases. Trimming cost V 5 bases and J 3 bases; bases outside gene matches: 13. The CDR3 contains 18 residues. Germline assignment: CDR1 MDHEN and CDR2 SYDVKM. The CDR3 loop reads CASSRSDFGQGDYNEQFF. The CDR3 DNA reads as TGTGCCAGCAGTCGTTCGGACTTCGGACAGGGGGACTACAATGAGCAGTTCTTC.

This rearrangement joins TRBV6-5 to TRBJ1-1, with D maybe TRBD1 (6 bases). The germline V gene encodes CDR1 MNHEY and CDR2 SVGAGI. The CDR3 extends over 12 amino acids. V was pared by 5 bases and J by 11 bases, with 15 bases between. The CDR3 sequence is CASSPDRKSAFF. DNA for the CDR3: TGTGCCAGCAGTCCCGACAGGAAATCGGCTTTCTTT.

The chain employs TRBV11-2 and TRBJ1-2, with a possible D match to TRBD1 (5 bases). The germline gives CDR1 SGHAT, CDR2 FQNNGV. V lost 4 bases and J lost 2, with 11 bases in between. The CDR3 is 14 amino acids. The CDR3, as DNA: TGTGCCAGCAGCTCGAAAACAGGCAACTATGGCTACACCTTC. It yields the protein CASSSKTGNYGYTF.

The chain has TRBV6-6 and TRBJ2-1, with 7 bases aligning to TRBD1. Germline CDR1 and CDR2: MNHNY and SVGAGI (reference sequence). Trimming took 3 bases from V and 5 from J; bases not matched to a gene: 7. There are 15 residues in the CDR3. The CDR3, as DNA: TGTGCCAGCAGTTATCAAGGGGGCAGGGACAATGAGCAGTTCTTC. Amino acids: CASSYQGGRDNEQFF.

This sequence joins TRBV11-1 and TRBJ2-5, with D maybe TRBD1 (5 bases). V lost 5 bases and J 4 bases, leaving 14 bases between the germline ends. Germline V CDR1 and CDR2: SGHAT, FQDESV (reference sequence). The CDR3 is made up of 14 amino acids. The CDR3 spells CASSPRQRRETQYF. The CDR3, as DNA: TGTGCCAGCAGCCCTAGACAGCGACGAGAGACCCAGTACTTC.

This clone occurred a few times. The V call is TRBV18, the J call TRBJ2-7; D possibly corresponds to TRBD2 (5 bases). The V and J ends lost 3 bases and 2 bases respectively, with 11 bases between them. CDR3 length: 14 amino acids. In germline, CDR1 is KGHSH, CDR2 LQKENI. The CDR3 DNA sequence: TGTGCCAGCTCACCCGCGAGGGCCGCCTACGAGCAGTACTTC. Its protein is CASSPARAAYEQYF.

The chain uses TRBV6-2 or TRBV6-3 and TRBJ1-6; TRBD1 might be the D (6 bases). Germline V gives CDR1 MNHEY, CDR2 SVGEGT. The CDR3 is 15 residues long. V gave up 6 bases and J gave up 7 bases, with 16 bases separating them. The CDR3 DNA follows: TGTGCCAGCAGCTCCACAGGGTTATCGAATTCACCCCTCCACTTT. Encoded protein: CASSSTGLSNSPLHF.

This clone appeared a single time. The chain recombines TRBV7-9 with TRBJ2-1; 8 bases are a match to TRBD1. Germline V CDR1 and CDR2: SEHNR, FQNEAQ (reference sequence). The CDR3 contains 16 residues. J gave up 1 base and V 1 base, and 3 bases lay outside the gene matches. CDR3 DNA sequence: TGTGCCAGCAGCTTAGAGACAGGGGTTTCCTACAATGAGCAGTTCTTC. Translating it yields CASSLETGVSYNEQFF. Variable domain in full (rest from reference TRBV7-9 and TRBJ2-1): DTGVSQNPRHKITKRGQNVTFRCDPISEHNRLYWYRQTLGQGPEFLTYFQNEAQLEKSRLLSDRFSAERPKGSFSTLEIQRTEQGDSAMYLCASSLETGVSYNEQFFGPGTRLTVL.

The chain employs TRBV15 and TRBJ1-4; the match to TRBD1 covers 10 bases. Per germline, CDR1 LNHNV and CDR2 YYDKDF (reference sequence). The CDR3 covers 15 residues. Trimming cost V 0 bases and J 8 bases; bases outside gene matches: 3. CDR3 protein: CATSRDGTGEEKLFF. The DNA for the CDR3 is TGTGCCACCAGCAGAGACGGGACAGGGGAAGAAAAACTGTTTTTT.

The chain links TRBV6-2 or TRBV6-3 to TRBJ2-1, with a tentative D call TRBD1 (6 bases). The germline CDR1 and CDR2 sequences are MNHEY and SVGEGT. Trimming removed 4 bases at V and 0 bases at J, with 13 bases between. There are 16 residues in the CDR3. DNA of the CDR3: TGTGCCAGCAGTTCTTTACAGGGTAACTCCTACAATGAGCAGTTCTTC. Amino acids: CASSSLQGNSYNEQFF.

CDR3 loop: CSVLGEESYEQYF. CDR3 DNA sequence: TGCAGCGTCCTCGGGGAGGAATCCTACGAGCAGTACTTC. J is TRBJ2-7 and V is TRBV29-1, with a tentative D call TRBD2 (6 bases). The CDR3 extends over 13 amino acids. The germline gives CDR1 SQVTM, CDR2 ANQGSEA. V lost 6 bases to trimming and J lost 1 base, with 13 bases between them.

This clone was seen once. The rearrangement joins TRBV19 to TRBJ2-2; TRBD1 matches 10 bases. The germline V gene has CDR1 LNHDA and CDR2 SQIVND (reference sequence). With V trimmed by 7 bases and J by 0 bases, 5 bases remained unmatched. The CDR3 runs 16 residues. The CDR3 DNA sequence: TGTGCCAGTAAGCACGGGACAGGGGCGAACACCGGGGAGCTGTTTTTT. Amino acid sequence: CASKHGTGANTGELFF.

This clone was seen once. The V call is TRBV30, the J call TRBJ2-5; 7 bases line up with TRBD2. The CDR3 is 14 amino acids. After removal of 0 bases from V and 5 bases from J, the junction contained 6 bases not matched to a gene. Germline V gene sequence: CDR1 GTSNPN, CDR2 SVGIG (reference sequence). The CDR3 sequence is CAWSVGGGYETQYF. The CDR3 DNA follows: TGTGCCTGGAGTGTGGGGGGAGGGTACGAGACCCAGTACTTC.

The chain has TRBV30 and TRBJ2-7; D is perhaps TRBD2 (6 bases). Germline V gene data show CDR1 as GTSNPN and CDR2 as SVGIG (reference sequence). V lost 7 bases and J lost 3, with 16 bases in between. This CDR3 has 13 residues. CDR3 DNA sequence: TGTGCCTTGAGACTAGGCATAAGCTACGAGCAGTACTTC. This sequence encodes CALRLGISYEQYF. Variable domain in full (rest from reference TRBV30 and TRBJ2-7): SQTIHQWPATLVQPVGSPLSLECTVEGTSNPNLYWYRQAAGRGLQLLFYSVGIGQISSEVPQNLSASRPQDRQFILSSKKLLLSDSGFYLCALRLGISYEQYFGPGTRLTVT.

The chain combines TRBV11-2 with TRBJ2-7, with 10 bases matching TRBD2. The CDR3 extends over 14 amino acids. J was trimmed by 1 base and V by 7 bases; bases with no gene match: 4. CDR1 is SGHAT and CDR2 is FQNNGV in the germline V gene. CDR3 DNA: TGTGCCAGCACCCCGGGACTAGCGTCCTACGAGCAGTACTTC. Its translation is CASTPGLASYEQYF.

The gene calls are TRBV11-1 and TRBJ1-1; D is unclear. Trimming took 4 bases from V and 4 from J, leaving 16 bases between them. This CDR3 spans 15 amino acids. Per germline, CDR1 SGHAT and CDR2 FQDESV (reference sequence). CDR3 in amino acids: CASSSLRSFSTEAFF. DNA of the CDR3: TGTGCCAGCAGCTCCCTTCGGAGTTTCAGCACTGAAGCTTTCTTT.

This chain joins TRBV27 and TRBJ1-4; D unclear. The CDR3 spans 14 residues. Germline V gives CDR1 MNHEY, CDR2 SMNVEV (reference sequence). Trimming shortened V by 4 bases and J by 0 bases, and 6 bases separated the two germline ends. CDR3 nucleotides: TGTGCCAGCAGTTCACCAGCAACTAATGAAAAACTGTTTTTT. As protein: CASSSPATNEKLFF.

The chain is built from TRBV3-1 (or the pseudogene TRBV3-2) and TRBJ1-2; D gene ambiguous. Germline V gives CDR1 LGHDT, CDR2 YNNKEL (reference sequence). The germline V and J ends were trimmed by 4 bases and 0 bases, with 9 bases remaining between them. The CDR3 runs 14 residues. The CDR3 loop reads CASSRGSTNYGYTF. The CDR3 DNA is TGTGCCAGCAGCCGAGGCAGCACTAACTATGGCTACACCTTC.

CDR3 protein: CASSFGGAGNTIYF. The DNA of the CDR3 is TGTGCCAGCAGCTTTGGGGGGGCTGGAAACACCATATATTTT. The rearrangement uses TRBV9 and TRBJ1-3, with D perhaps matching TRBD1 (5 bases). CDR1 and CDR2 (germline): SGDLS, YYNGEE. Trimming left V 4 bases short and J 2 bases short, with 10 bases between. This CDR3 has 14 amino acids.